Described below is a single T cell receptor beta chain sequence and its context. Its target is not known. This sample is part of a study of CD8+ T cells in alopecia areata. Study overall: Oral tofacitinib (5 to 10 mg twice daily) was administered to treated patients. Study conclusions and caveats: Lesional tissue from the scalp (especially in alopecia totalis/universalis) showed higher clonality than normal scalp.

The authors extracted RNA and reverse transcribed it into cDNA as the sequencing template. Clones were sequenced by immunoSEQ multiplex PCR, and TCRdb holds only the in-frame ones, with some missing. The table has around 250,000 clones, roughly two thirds seen once. The sequence came from a human donor with alopecia areata. The input for sequencing was CD4+ T cells sorted from blood, taken at week 0.

The CDR3 is CASSPGGGGSPLHF. The CDR3 DNA reads TGTGCCAGTAGTCCAGGGGGTGGTGGTTCACCCCTCCACTTT. This chain connects TRBV2 to TRBJ1-6; 7 bases line up with TRBD1. The CDR3 consists of 14 residues. The V gene end was trimmed by 9 bases and the J gene end by 9 bases; junction bases not matched to a gene: 11. Germline V CDR1 and CDR2: SNHLY, FYNNEI.